The TCR beta chain described here comes from a study of T cells in Graves' hyperthyroidism and ophthalmopathy. Trimming removed 6 bases at V and 2 bases at J, with 8 bases between. CDR1 and CDR2 (germline): MNHNS, SASEGT. The CDR3 has 12 residues. This clonotype was counted at least ten times. Amplification of TCR beta CDR3 regions was performed using RNA transcripts as template. Using the HTBI primer set, a first-round RT-PCR was run on the TCR CDR3. TCRdb independently ran MiXCR on the multiplex PCR reads; one entry per CDR3 protein. The sample includes fewer than 750,000 distinct CDR3 sequences, roughly 14% seen only once; the top ten take about 4.5%. Patients affected by ophthalmopathy presented a Clinical Activity Score of at least 3, a NOSPECS grade of at least 4, and disease duration below 3 months. Clinicians diagnosed patients from clinical symptoms, serum thyroxine and TRAb, thyroid ultrasound and orbital computed tomography.

The chain combines TRBV6-1 with TRBJ2-7, with D perhaps matching TRBD1 (6 bases). Sequenced input: blood. The clonotype comes from a woman in her thirties or forties with Graves' ophthalmopathy. The CDR3 region is CASRDRPYEQYF. CDR3 bases: TGTGCCAGCAGGGACAGACCCTACGAGCAGTACTTC.